The rows below give T cell receptor beta chains drawn from one sample of a study of T cells expressing NK-cell markers. TCRdb reanalyzed the 5' RACE reads, giving one entry per CDR3 protein sequence and no DNA. Recorded for this sample: about half a million distinct CDR3 sequences. The sequencing sample was made of blood T cells: a sorted CD56 or NKG2C T cell subset, CD4+ or CD8+ T cells, or bulk PBMC T cells (not recorded which). These receptors originate from a woman aged 45-65 years in good health. Both conserved end residues are part of each CDR3. The order of the fields is J gene, V gene, CDR3 protein.

TRBJ2-3 TRBV24-1 CATSDFLPWDRTSTDTQYF
TRBJ2-7 TRBV27 CASSRWGTNYEQYF
TRBJ2-5 TRBV20-1 CGLTFQETQYF
TRBJ2-1 TRBV10-2 CASGRTAAYNEQFF
TRBJ2-7 TRBV6-5 CASSYSVGGSYEQYF
TRBJ1-4 TRBV4-1 CASSHQGRTGQEKLFF
TRBJ1-5 TRBV6-2/TRBV6-3 CASSLYPGTEGNQPQHF
TRBJ2-1 TRBV5-1 CASSLGQSNEQFF
TRBJ2-1 TRBV24-1 CATSDFPGPRSDEQFF
TRBJ2-1 TRBV12-3/TRBV12-4 CASSPGGSGRTDEQFF
TRBJ2-1 TRBV24-1 CATSDREAGTYNEQFF
TRBJ2-3 TRBV5-1 CASSLSPGDTQYF
TRBJ2-5 TRBV28 CASGSGLPETQYF
TRBJ1-2 TRBV6-6 CASSTGAGSGYTF
TRBJ2-7 TRBV4-1 CASSTTTGSLLNEQYF
TRBJ2-1 TRBV20-1 CSARKWDNEQFF
TRBJ2-2 TRBV2 CASSVLALTGELFF
TRBJ2-7 TRBV18 CASSPSGQVYEQYF
TRBJ2-7 TRBV6-2/TRBV6-3 CASSYQTSGSTYEQYF
TRBJ2-2 TRBV2 CASSGDRVITGELFF
TRBJ1-1 TRBV6-1 CASSDWGRGAFF
TRBJ2-5 TRBV7-7 CASSLAGTTKETQYF
TRBJ2-2 TRBV14 CASSQLRNTGELFF
TRBJ1-2 TRBV25-1 CASSPPQGPSYTF
TRBJ2-3 TRBV24-1 CATSDSAPTQYF
TRBJ2-7 TRBV7-8 CASSRDRLVSRQYF
TRBJ2-3 TRBV29-1 CSVNSQGARTDTQYF
TRBJ1-1 TRBV27 CASSSPGRGLSAFF
TRBJ2-2 TRBV4-2 CASSPLLGGEAGSGELFF
TRBJ1-2 TRBV12-3/TRBV12-4 CASSQNTGRGGYTF
TRBJ2-7 TRBV28 CASRVQGRVRTDEQYF
TRBJ2-7 TRBV2 CARIGRDYEQYF
TRBJ1-2 TRBV6-1 CASRVDSNYGYTF
TRBJ2-3 TRBV6-1 CASSATSGRRFATDTQYF
TRBJ2-3 TRBV4-1 CASSLLTGGPTDTQYF
TRBJ2-1 TRBV12-3/TRBV12-4 CASRGGLAGGRSEQFF
TRBJ2-3 TRBV6-2/TRBV6-3 CASSYLRTSGSTDTQYF
TRBJ2-3 TRBV2 CASNLADTQYF
TRBJ2-2 TRBV5-1 CASSAGTGGSGELFF
TRBJ2-5 TRBV20-1 CRKIRSGRQETQYF
TRBJ2-1 TRBV19 CASSTAGGGYNEQFF